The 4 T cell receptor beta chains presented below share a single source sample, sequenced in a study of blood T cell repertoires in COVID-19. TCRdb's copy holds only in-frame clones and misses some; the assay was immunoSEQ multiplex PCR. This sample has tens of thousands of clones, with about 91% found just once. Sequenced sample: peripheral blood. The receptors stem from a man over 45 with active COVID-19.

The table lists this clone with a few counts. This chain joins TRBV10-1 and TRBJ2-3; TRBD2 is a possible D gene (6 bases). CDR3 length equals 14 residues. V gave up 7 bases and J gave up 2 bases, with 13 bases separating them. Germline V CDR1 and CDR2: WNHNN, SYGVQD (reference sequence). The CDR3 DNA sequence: TGCGCCAGCAACATGGGGGGATCCACAGATACGCAGTATTTT. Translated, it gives CASNMGGSTDTQYF.

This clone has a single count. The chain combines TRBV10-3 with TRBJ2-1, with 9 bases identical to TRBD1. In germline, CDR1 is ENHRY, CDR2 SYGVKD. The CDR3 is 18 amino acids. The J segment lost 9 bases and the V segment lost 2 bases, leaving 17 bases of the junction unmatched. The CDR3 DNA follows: TGTGCCATCAGTGAGCAGTTGGGTAGACAGGGGGGAGACGGTGAGCAGTTCTTC. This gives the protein CAISEQLGRQGGDGEQFF.

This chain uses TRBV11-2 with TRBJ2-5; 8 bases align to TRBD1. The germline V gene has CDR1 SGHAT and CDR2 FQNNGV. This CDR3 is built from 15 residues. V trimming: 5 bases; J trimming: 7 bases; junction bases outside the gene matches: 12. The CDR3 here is CASSAQWGQASTQYF. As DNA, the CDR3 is TGTGCCAGCAGCGCACAGTGGGGACAGGCATCGACCCAGTACTTC.

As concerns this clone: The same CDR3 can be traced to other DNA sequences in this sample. CDR3 loop: CSVGQNTGELFF. The CDR3 nucleotides read TGCAGCGTTGGTCAGAACACCGGGGAGCTGTTTTTT. This chain connects TRBV29-1 to TRBJ2-2; D call uncertain. V lost 4 bases to trimming and J lost 1 base, with 4 bases between them. Germline CDR1 SQVTM, CDR2 ANQGSEA. The CDR3 has 12 amino acids.